The 10 T cell receptor beta chains presented below share a single source sample, sequenced in a study of beta chain features in type 1 diabetes. These receptors' targets are unknown. Overall study results and limits: For Type 1 diabetes patients, all four CD4+ subsets carried TCRB CDR3s that were moderately but significantly shorter.

Expressed TCRB transcripts were sequenced because the isolated RNA had all been reverse transcribed beforehand. The method was immunoSEQ multiplex PCR; TCRdb's version includes in-frame clones alone and lacks a portion of them. The profile shows some 200,000 clones, 16% of them singletons. Specimen: naive CD4+ T cells from blood. The receptors derive from a young man with type 1 diabetes.

This clone was found a few times. The chain couples TRBV6-5 to TRBJ2-1; no reliable D call. CDR3 length: 11 amino acids. Trimming cost V 0 bases and J 9 bases, with 3 bases left between them. The germline V gene has CDR1 MNHEY and CDR2 SVGAGI. CDR3 protein: CASSYSSEQFF. The CDR3 DNA reads TGTGCCAGCAGTTACTCTTCTGAGCAGTTCTTC.

This sequence joins TRBV25-1 and TRBJ1-1; D possibly corresponds to TRBD1 (6 bases). The CDR3 length is 11 residues. Germline V gene sequence: CDR1 MGHDK, CDR2 SYGVNS. V lost 6 bases, J lost 6 bases, and 8 bases lay in between. The CDR3 bases are TGTGCCAGCAGGGAGGGGGCTGAAGCTTTCTTT. It specifies CASREGAEAFF.

This clone was seen a handful of times. J is TRBJ2-1 and V is TRBV7-2; D is perhaps TRBD1 (7 bases). Germline assignment: CDR1 SGHTA and CDR2 FQGNSA. Trimming took off 5 bases at V and 2 bases at J, with 13 bases between the two ends. The CDR3 covers 15 residues. The CDR3 DNA reads as TGTGCCAGCAGCCCCGGAGGGGGCGCCTACAATGAGCAGTTCTTC. This encodes CASSPGGGAYNEQFF. Combining the CDR3 with reference TRBV7-2 and TRBJ2-1 gives the whole variable domain GAGVSQSPSNKVTEKGKDVELRCDPISGHTALYWYRQSLGQGLEFLIYFQGNSAPDKSGLPSDRFSAERTGGSVSTLTIQRTQQEDSAVYLCASSPGGGAYNEQFFGPGTRLTVL.

The gene calls are TRBV5-4 and TRBJ2-1, with TRBD2 identical over 7 bases. Per germline, CDR1 SGHNT and CDR2 YYREEE (reference sequence). The CDR3 length is 15 residues. The J segment lost 5 bases and the V segment lost 4 bases, leaving 9 bases of the junction unmatched. The CDR3 DNA sequence: TGTGCCAGCAGCCATCCGCCCAGCGGGAACAATGAGCAGTTCTTC. Translation: CASSHPPSGNNEQFF.

V gene TRBV30 combines with J gene TRBJ1-3, with a possible D match to TRBD1 (5 bases). The CDR3 loop spans 11 amino acids. V was shortened by 5 bases and J by 9 bases, with 11 bases between the two germline ends. CDR1 is GTSNPN, CDR2 SVGIG, per germline (reference sequence). The CDR3 nucleotides read TGTGCCTGGGGGACCATCGGCACCATATATTTT. Its translation: CAWGTIGTIYF.

This clone came up a few times. The rearrangement uses TRBV9 and TRBJ2-7, with a tentative D call TRBD2 (6 bases). This CDR3 spans 12 amino acids. V was pared by 6 bases and J by 6 bases, with 13 bases between. Germline CDR1 SGDLS, CDR2 YYNGEE. DNA of the CDR3: TGTGCCAGCAACCGACTAGTCTTCGAGCAGTACTTC. Protein sequence: CASNRLVFEQYF.

This clone was detected a few times. V and J are TRBV18 and TRBJ1-1; 8 nucleotides agree with TRBD1. The CDR3 has 16 residues. V trimming: 2 bases; J trimming: 1 base; junction bases outside the gene matches: 6. CDR1 is KGHSH and CDR2 is LQKENI in the germline V gene. This chain's CDR3 is CASSPNTGTGNTEAFF. In nucleotides, the CDR3 is TGTGCCAGCTCACCAAATACCGGGACAGGGAACACTGAAGCTTTCTTT.

This clone was seen only a few times. This chain connects TRBV7-2 to TRBJ2-1; unclear D gene. The length of the CDR3 is 14 residues. V lost 3 bases and J 8 bases, leaving 14 bases between the germline ends. Germline values: CDR1 SGHTA, CDR2 FQGNSA. For the CDR3, the DNA is TGTGCCAGCAGCTTGACCGTCCCATGGGATGAGCAGTTCTTC. This gives the protein CASSLTVPWDEQFF.

J is TRBJ2-1 and V is TRBV6-1; 7 bases agree with TRBD2. This CDR3 is built from 15 residues. V shed 1 base, J shed 3 bases, and the junction held 3 bases outside the gene matches. Germline loops: CDR1 MNHNS, CDR2 SASEGT. The CDR3 protein is CASSEGGSLYNEQFF. CDR3 bases: TGTGCCAGCAGTGAAGGCGGGAGTCTCTACAATGAGCAGTTCTTC.

This clone was counted between two and nine times. This chain joins TRBV18 and TRBJ2-1; TRBD1 is a possible D gene (5 bases). Trimming took 3 bases from V and 8 from J, leaving 11 bases between them. The CDR3 is 13 residues long. Germline values: CDR1 KGHSH, CDR2 LQKENI. The CDR3 nucleotides are TGTGCCAGCTCACCGATCAGGGAAGATGAGCAGTTCTTC. It translates to CASSPIREDEQFF.